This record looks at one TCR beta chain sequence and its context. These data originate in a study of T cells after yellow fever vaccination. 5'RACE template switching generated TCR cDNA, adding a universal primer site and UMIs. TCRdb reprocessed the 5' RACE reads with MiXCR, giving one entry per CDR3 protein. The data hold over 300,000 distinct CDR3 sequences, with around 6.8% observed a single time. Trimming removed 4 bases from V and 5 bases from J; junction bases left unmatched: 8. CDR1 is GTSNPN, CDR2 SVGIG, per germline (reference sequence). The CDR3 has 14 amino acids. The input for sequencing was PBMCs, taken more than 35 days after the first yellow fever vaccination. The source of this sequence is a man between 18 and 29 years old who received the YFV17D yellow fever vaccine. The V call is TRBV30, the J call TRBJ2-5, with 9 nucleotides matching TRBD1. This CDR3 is CAWTPGQGRETQYF. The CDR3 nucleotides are TGTGCCTGGACCCCGGGACAGGGACGCGAGACCCAGTACTTC.